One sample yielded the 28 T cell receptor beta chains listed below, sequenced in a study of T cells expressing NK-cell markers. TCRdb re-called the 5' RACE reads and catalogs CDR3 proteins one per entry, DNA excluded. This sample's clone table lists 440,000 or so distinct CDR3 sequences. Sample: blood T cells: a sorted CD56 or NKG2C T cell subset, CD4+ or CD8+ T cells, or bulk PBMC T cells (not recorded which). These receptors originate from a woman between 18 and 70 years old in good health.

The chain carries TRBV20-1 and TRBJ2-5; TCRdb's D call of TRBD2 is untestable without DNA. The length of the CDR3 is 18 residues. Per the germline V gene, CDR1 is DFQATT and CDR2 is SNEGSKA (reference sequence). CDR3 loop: CSARDPNSASGLEETQYF.

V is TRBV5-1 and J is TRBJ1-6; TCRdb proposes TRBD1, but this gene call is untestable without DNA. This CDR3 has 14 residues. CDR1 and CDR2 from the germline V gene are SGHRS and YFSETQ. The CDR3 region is CASRGGTVDSPLHF.

The CDR3 sequence: CASSWDRGLSYEQYF. The J gene is TRBJ2-7, the V gene TRBV27; TCRdb names TRBD1, which stays unverified in the absence of DNA. The CDR3 consists of 15 residues. CDR1 is MNHEY, CDR2 SMNVEV, per germline (reference sequence).

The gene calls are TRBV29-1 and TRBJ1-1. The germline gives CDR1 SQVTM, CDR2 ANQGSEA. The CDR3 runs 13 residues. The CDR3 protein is CSVPGPLPGEIFF.

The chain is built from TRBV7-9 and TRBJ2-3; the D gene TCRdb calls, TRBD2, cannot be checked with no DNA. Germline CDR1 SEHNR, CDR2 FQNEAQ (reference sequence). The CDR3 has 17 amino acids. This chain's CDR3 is CASSLAQSGGRSDTQYF.

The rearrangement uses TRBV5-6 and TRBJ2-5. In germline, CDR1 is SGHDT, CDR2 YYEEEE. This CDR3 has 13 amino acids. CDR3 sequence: CASSWGAQETQYF. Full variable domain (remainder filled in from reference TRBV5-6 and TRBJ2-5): DAGVTQSPTHLIKTRGQQVTLRCSPKSGHDTVSWYQQALGQGPQFIFQYYEEEERQRGNFPDRFSGHQFPNYSSELNVNALLLGDSALYLCASSWGAQETQYFGPGTRLLVL.

This CDR3 reads CASSLKQGGSYIQYF. The rearrangement joins TRBV12-3 or TRBV12-4 to TRBJ2-4; TCRdb's assignment of TRBD1 cannot be checked, as there is no DNA. CDR3 length: 15 residues.

The chain's CDR3 is CASSGLAGETGELFF. The V call is TRBV9, the J call TRBJ2-2; TCRdb's D call, TRBD2, is unchecked because there is no DNA. CDR1 and CDR2 (germline): SGDLS, YYNGEE. The CDR3 loop spans 15 amino acids.

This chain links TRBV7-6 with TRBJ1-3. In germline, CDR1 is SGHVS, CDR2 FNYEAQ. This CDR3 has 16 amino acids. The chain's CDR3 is CASSATLTGPGNTIYF.

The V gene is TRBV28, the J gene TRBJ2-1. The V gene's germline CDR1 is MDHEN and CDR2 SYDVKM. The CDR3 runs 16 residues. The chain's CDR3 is CASSLSGLGSYNEQFF.

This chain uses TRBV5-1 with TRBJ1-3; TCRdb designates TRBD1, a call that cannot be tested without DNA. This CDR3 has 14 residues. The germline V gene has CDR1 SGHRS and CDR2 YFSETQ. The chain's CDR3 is CASSLDRVGNTIYF.

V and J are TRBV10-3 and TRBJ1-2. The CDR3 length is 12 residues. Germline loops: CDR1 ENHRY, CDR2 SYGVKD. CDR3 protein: CAISRGGDGYTF.

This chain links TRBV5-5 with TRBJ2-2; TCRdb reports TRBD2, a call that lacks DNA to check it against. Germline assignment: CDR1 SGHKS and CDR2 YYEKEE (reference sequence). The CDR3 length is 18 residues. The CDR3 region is CASSLEPRGFERAGELFF.

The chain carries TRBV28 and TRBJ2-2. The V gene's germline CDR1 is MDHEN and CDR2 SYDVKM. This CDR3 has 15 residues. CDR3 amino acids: CASTVGRLYTGELFF.

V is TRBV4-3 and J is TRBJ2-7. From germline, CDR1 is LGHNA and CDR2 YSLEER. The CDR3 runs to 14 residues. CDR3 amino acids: CASSQDRDSYEQYF.

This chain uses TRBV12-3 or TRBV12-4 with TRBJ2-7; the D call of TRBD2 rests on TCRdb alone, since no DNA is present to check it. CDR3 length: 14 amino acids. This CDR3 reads CASTVAGVSYEQYF.

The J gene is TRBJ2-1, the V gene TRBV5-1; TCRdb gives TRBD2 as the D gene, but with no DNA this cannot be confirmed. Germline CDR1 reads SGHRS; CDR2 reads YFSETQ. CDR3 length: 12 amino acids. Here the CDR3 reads CANHFRCQVQFF. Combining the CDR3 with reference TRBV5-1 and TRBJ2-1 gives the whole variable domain KAGVTQTPRYLIKTRGQQVTLSCSPISGHRSVSWYQQTPGQGLQFLFEYFSETQRNKGNFPGRFSGRQFSNSRSEMNVSTLELGDSALYLCANHFRCQVQFFGPGTRLTVL.

The CDR3: CASSFRGAKEETQYF. The chain links TRBV27 to TRBJ2-5; TCRdb indicates TRBD1, and absent DNA this call remains unverified. CDR3 size: 15 residues. Germline lookup yields CDR1 MNHEY and CDR2 SMNVEV (reference sequence).

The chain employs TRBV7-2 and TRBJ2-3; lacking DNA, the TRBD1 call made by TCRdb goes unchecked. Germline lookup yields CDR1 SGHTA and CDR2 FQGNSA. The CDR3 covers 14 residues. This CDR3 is CASSLGGQGLTQYF.

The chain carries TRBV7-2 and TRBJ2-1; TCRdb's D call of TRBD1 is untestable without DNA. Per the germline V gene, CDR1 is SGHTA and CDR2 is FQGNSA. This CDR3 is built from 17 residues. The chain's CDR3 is CASSLGISGGARSEQFF.

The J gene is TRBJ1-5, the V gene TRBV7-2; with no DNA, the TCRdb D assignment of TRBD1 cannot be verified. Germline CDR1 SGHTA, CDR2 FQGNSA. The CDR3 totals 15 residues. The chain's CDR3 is CASSLGYPGSQPQHF.

The CDR3 spells CASSQVEGMGAGELFF. The gene calls are TRBV4-2 and TRBJ2-2; the D call from TCRdb, TRBD1, cannot be confirmed without DNA. Germline lookup yields CDR1 LGHNA and CDR2 YNFKEQ. CDR3 length: 16 residues.

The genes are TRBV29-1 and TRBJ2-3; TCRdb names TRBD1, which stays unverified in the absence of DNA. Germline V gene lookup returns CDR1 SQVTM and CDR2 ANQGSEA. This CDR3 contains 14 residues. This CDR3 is CSVASGVSTDTQYF.

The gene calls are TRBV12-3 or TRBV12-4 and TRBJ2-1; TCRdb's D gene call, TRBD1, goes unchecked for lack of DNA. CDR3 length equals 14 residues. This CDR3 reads CASSLEGTRGEQFF.

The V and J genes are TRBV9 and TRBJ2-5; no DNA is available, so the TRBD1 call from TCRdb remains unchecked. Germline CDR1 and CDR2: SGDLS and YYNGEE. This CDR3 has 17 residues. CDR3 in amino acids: CASSAGQGPFFQETQYF.

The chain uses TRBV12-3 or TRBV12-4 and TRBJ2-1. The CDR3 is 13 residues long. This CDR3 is CASSFAAYNEQFF.

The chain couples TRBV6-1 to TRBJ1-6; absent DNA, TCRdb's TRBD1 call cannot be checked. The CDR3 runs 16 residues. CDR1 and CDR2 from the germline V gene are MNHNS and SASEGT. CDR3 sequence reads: CASLPRDSSYNSPLHF.

CDR3: CASSFGRKNTEAFF. The chain couples TRBV5-1 to TRBJ1-1. CDR1 and CDR2 (germline): SGHRS, YFSETQ. This CDR3 has 14 amino acids.